This entry lists 21 T cell receptor beta chains sequenced from one sample in a study of graft-versus-host responses after intestinal transplantation. These receptors have no known antigen. Sequencing was performed with immunoSEQ multiplex PCR; in TCRdb, only in-frame clones are kept and a portion is missing. Altogether some 80,000 clones are present, roughly 90% being singletons, with the ten largest covering 6% to 9%. The sequences come from unstimulated CD8+ T cells sorted from spleen or lymph node cells, collected before transplant. These TCRs come from a human donor who was the organ donor for an intestinal transplant.

This clone has just one count. The chain carries TRBV27 and TRBJ2-7; 7 bases match TRBD2. Looked up from germline, CDR1 is MNHEY and CDR2 is SMNVEV (reference sequence). This CDR3 is 15 amino acids long. Trimming removed 5 bases from V and 3 bases from J; junction bases left unmatched: 10. Here the CDR3 DNA reads TGTGCCAGCAGTCACTCTAGCGGAGGCGGCTACGAGCAGTACTTC. This encodes CASSHSSGGGYEQYF.

This clone was seen more than once but under ten times. The rearrangement uses TRBV10-2 and TRBJ2-7; 9 positions agree with TRBD2. Germline loops: CDR1 WSHSY, CDR2 SAAADI. The length of the CDR3 is 14 residues. V trimming: 2 bases; J trimming: 6 bases; junction bases outside the gene matches: 5. The CDR3 coding sequence is TGCGCCAGCAGTGAGGGACTAGCGCCCTTCGAGCAGTACTTC. This gives the protein CASSEGLAPFEQYF.

V is TRBV6-6 and J is TRBJ2-1; possibly TRBD1 for D (5 bases). Trimming shortened V by 2 bases and J by 10 bases, and 12 bases separated the two germline ends. Per the germline V gene, CDR1 is MNHNY and CDR2 is SVGAGI (reference sequence). The CDR3 has 13 residues. This chain's CDR3 is CASSYGRVGEQFF. The CDR3 nucleotides read TGTGCCAGCAGTTACGGCAGGGTTGGGGAGCAGTTCTTC.

The chain uses TRBV11-2 and TRBJ1-1; unclear D gene. The ends were cut back, 1 base at V and 1 base at J, with 16 bases in the middle. The CDR3 runs to 17 residues. Germline loops: CDR1 SGHAT, CDR2 FQNNGV. The DNA of the CDR3 is TGTGCCAGCAGCTTAGGCTTATTCCGGGCGAAGAACACTGAAGCTTTCTTT. It yields the protein CASSLGLFRAKNTEAFF.

This chain joins TRBV6-5 and TRBJ2-1; D is possibly TRBD2 (6 bases). The germline V and J ends were trimmed by 5 bases and 7 bases, with 18 bases remaining between them. Germline V gene data show CDR1 as MNHEY and CDR2 as SVGAGI. This CDR3 is built from 15 residues. In nucleotides, the CDR3 is TGTGCCAGCAGTACCGCTAGCGCCGGAGGGAATGAGCAGTTCTTC. Translating gives CASSTASAGGNEQFF.

The V gene is TRBV2, the J gene TRBJ2-5; no clear D. V lost 3 bases and J 2 bases, leaving 10 bases between the germline ends. The CDR3 runs to 14 residues. Looked up from germline, CDR1 is SNHLY and CDR2 is FYNNEI. The CDR3 nucleotides are TGTGCCAGCAGTGAGGGCAGAACACAAGAGACCCAGTACTTC. It codes for CASSEGRTQETQYF. Looking up the rest from reference TRBV2 and TRBJ2-5 gives the full variable domain: EPEVTQTPSHQVTQMGQEVILRCVPISNHLYFYWYRQILGQKVEFLVSFYNNEISEKSEIFDDQFSVERPDGSNFTLKIRSTKLEDSAMYFCASSEGRTQETQYFGPGTRLLVL.

The chain employs TRBV9 and TRBJ1-4; possibly TRBD1 for D (5 bases). Looked up from germline, CDR1 is SGDLS and CDR2 is YYNGEE. V was clipped by 0 bases and J by 0 bases, with 15 bases between them. The CDR3 consists of 18 residues. The CDR3 DNA sequence: TGTGCCAGCAGCGTAGTAGGGGCAGGCGCCGCAACTAATGAAAAACTGTTTTTT. Its protein is CASSVVGAGAATNEKLFF.

A single count supports this clone. The V gene is TRBV27, the J gene TRBJ1-2; D perhaps matches TRBD1 (6 bases). V lost 2 bases to trimming and J lost 6 bases, with 16 bases between them. Germline V lookup: CDR1 MNHEY, CDR2 SMNVEV (reference sequence). CDR3 length: 15 residues. The CDR3 loop is CASSLGSGTLDGYTF. In DNA, the CDR3 is TGTGCCAGCAGTTTAGGGTCCGGGACATTAGATGGCTACACCTTC.

The CDR3 region is CASSLGSGPNTGELFF. For the CDR3, the DNA is TGCGCCAGCAGCTTGGGGAGCGGGCCGAACACCGGGGAGCTGTTTTTT. The V and J genes are TRBV5-1 and TRBJ2-2; D is possibly TRBD2 (6 bases). The length of the CDR3 is 16 residues. The V end was cut by 0 bases, the J end by 0 bases, with 9 bases between. From germline, CDR1 is SGHRS and CDR2 YFSETQ.

CDR3 in DNA: TGCGCCAGCAGCTTGGTGGGCGCGGGAGACCCAGATACGCAGTATTTT. It specifies CASSLVGAGDPDTQYF. This chain joins TRBV5-1 and TRBJ2-3; TRBD2 aligns across 7 bases. V was pared by 0 bases and J by 4 bases, with 8 bases of the junction left unmatched. The CDR3 contains 16 residues. The germline CDR1 and CDR2 sequences are SGHRS and YFSETQ.

This chain uses TRBV6-1 with TRBJ2-7; D is unresolved. CDR3 size: 12 residues. CDR1 and CDR2 (germline): MNHNS, SASEGT. V was clipped by 0 bases and J by 5 bases, with 5 bases between them. DNA of the CDR3: TGTGCCAGCAGTGAAGCTCGACACGAGCAGTACTTC. It codes for CASSEARHEQYF.

The chain combines TRBV6-5 with TRBJ2-1, with 7 bases that match TRBD1. This CDR3 is built from 16 residues. With 4 bases clipped from V and 4 bases from J, the junction kept 10 bases outside the gene matches. Looked up from germline, CDR1 is MNHEY and CDR2 is SVGAGI. The CDR3 region is CASSSRMPGQYNEQFF. As DNA, the CDR3 is TGTGCCAGCAGTTCCCGAATGCCGGGACAGTACAATGAGCAGTTCTTC.

The chain joins TRBV6-6 to TRBJ2-7; TRBD1 matches 9 bases. Trimming at V came to 6 bases and at J to 3 bases, leaving 9 bases not matched to a gene. The CDR3 runs to 15 residues. Looked up from germline, CDR1 is MNHNY and CDR2 is SVGAGI (reference sequence). DNA for the CDR3: TGTGCCAGCAGCCCCGCAGGGACAGGGAACTACGAGCAGTACTTC. It encodes CASSPAGTGNYEQYF.

The chain combines TRBV2 with TRBJ1-1, with D unresolved. The V gene lost 4 bases and the J gene lost 3 bases, with 12 bases spanning the gap. The CDR3 contains 14 residues. Germline CDR1 reads SNHLY; CDR2 reads FYNNEI. CDR3 loop: CASSAAEKYTEAFF. The CDR3 region has the DNA TGTGCCAGCAGTGCGGCAGAGAAATACACTGAAGCTTTCTTT.

The rearrangement joins TRBV21-1 to TRBJ1-2; TRBD1 is taken as the D call from the table, unchecked against the DNA. TRBV21-1 is classified as a pseudogene. The CDR3 consists of 17 residues. In DNA, the CDR3 is TGTGCCAGCAGCAAAGCGGGGACAGGGGGCCTTCCCTATGGCTACACCTTC. This codes for CASSKAGTGGLPYGYTF.

The chain employs TRBV9 and TRBJ2-5; 9 nucleotides match TRBD2. The germline V gene encodes CDR1 SGDLS and CDR2 YYNGEE. Trimming cost V 0 bases and J 1 base; bases outside gene matches: 1. This CDR3 comprises 15 residues. This CDR3 is CASSVASGVQETQYF. The CDR3 DNA is TGTGCCAGCAGCGTAGCTAGCGGGGTCCAAGAGACCCAGTACTTC.

Concerning this clone itself: At the DNA level, this CDR3 is encoded by other sequences in the same sample as well. The V gene is TRBV27, the J gene TRBJ1-5, with a possible D match to TRBD1 (5 bases). CDR3 length: 14 residues. Germline V gene sequence: CDR1 MNHEY, CDR2 SMNVEV (reference sequence). V was shortened by 3 bases and J by 0 bases, with 6 bases between the two germline ends. The CDR3 is CASSFQGSNQPQHF. In DNA form, the CDR3 reads TGTGCCAGCAGTTTTCAGGGTAGCAATCAGCCCCAGCATTTT.

The genes are TRBV19 and TRBJ2-3, with a possible D match to TRBD2 (6 bases). Per the germline V gene, CDR1 is LNHDA and CDR2 is SQIVND (reference sequence). The CDR3 loop spans 14 amino acids. V was trimmed by 4 bases and J by 4 bases, leaving 12 bases between them. The CDR3 nucleotides are TGTGCCAGTAGTACTCGGGAGTGGTCAGATACGCAGTATTTT. Translated, it gives CASSTREWSDTQYF.

V gene TRBV6-4 combines with J gene TRBJ2-1, with 11 bases that match TRBD1. The V gene end was trimmed by 5 bases and the J gene end by 6 bases; junction bases not matched to a gene: 6. This CDR3 spans 15 amino acids. The germline CDR1 and CDR2 sequences are MRHNA and SNTAGT. CDR3 residues: CASSFTGTGGNEQFF. The CDR3 DNA is TGTGCCAGCAGTTTTACCGGGACAGGGGGCAATGAGCAGTTCTTC.

The CDR3 sequence: CASSNRTGRLRTNEKLFF. CDR3 coding DNA: TGTGCCAGCAGCAATAGGACAGGGAGATTAAGAACTAATGAAAAACTGTTTTTT. The genes are TRBV7-3 and TRBJ1-4, with 8 positions matching TRBD1. The length of the CDR3 is 18 residues. Losses at the gene ends were 5 bases for V and 1 base for J; bases not matched to a gene: 12. Germline V gene lookup returns CDR1 SGHTA and CDR2 FQGTGA.

Comments on this clone: This sample includes further DNA sequences coding for the same CDR3. The chain joins TRBV19 to TRBJ2-7, with a possible D match to TRBD2 (5 bases). This CDR3 has 14 amino acids. The V gene's germline CDR1 is LNHDA and CDR2 SQIVND (reference sequence). V lost 3 bases and J lost 0, with 9 bases in between. The CDR3 reads CASSIVGSSYEQYF. The CDR3 nucleotides read TGTGCCAGTAGTATCGTTGGGAGCTCCTACGAGCAGTACTTC. The full variable domain, its missing parts supplied by reference TRBV19 and TRBJ2-7, is DGGITQSPKYLFRKEGQNVTLSCEQNLNHDAMYWYRQDPGQGLRLIYYSQIVNDFQKGDIAEGYSVSREKKESFPLTVTSAQKNPTAFYLCASSIVGSSYEQYFGPGTRLTVT.